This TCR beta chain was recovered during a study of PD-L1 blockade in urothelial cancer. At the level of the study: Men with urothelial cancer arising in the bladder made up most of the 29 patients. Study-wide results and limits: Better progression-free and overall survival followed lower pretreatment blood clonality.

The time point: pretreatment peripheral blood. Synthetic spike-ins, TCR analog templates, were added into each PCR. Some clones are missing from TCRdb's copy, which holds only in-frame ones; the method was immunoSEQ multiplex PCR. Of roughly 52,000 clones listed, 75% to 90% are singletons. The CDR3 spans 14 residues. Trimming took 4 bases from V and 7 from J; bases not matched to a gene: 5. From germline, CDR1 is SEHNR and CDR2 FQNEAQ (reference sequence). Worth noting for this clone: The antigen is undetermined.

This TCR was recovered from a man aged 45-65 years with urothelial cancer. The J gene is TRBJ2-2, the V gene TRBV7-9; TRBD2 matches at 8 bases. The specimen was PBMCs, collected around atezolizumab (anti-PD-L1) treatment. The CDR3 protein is CASSSSGGGGELFF. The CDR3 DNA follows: TGTGCCAGCAGCTCCAGCGGGGGTGGCGGGGAGCTGTTTTTT.